This T cell receptor (beta chain) was obtained from a study of T-cell reconstitution after alpha-beta-depleted transplantation in children. Concerning this clonotype: The antigen remains undetermined.

General study findings and limits: One year after transplant, T-cell counts and diversity came mostly from newly produced T cells. Several hundred rapidly expanded clones from non-depleted graft cells reportedly supplied alpha-beta T cells about two months post-transplant. It was surviving recipient T cells and thymic progenitors that gave some patients high TCRbeta diversity at day 60.

Unique molecular identifiers were incorporated when the TCRbeta library was constructed. TCRdb analysed the PCR reads with MiXCR anew, one entry per CDR3 protein. The sample holds approximately 190,000 distinct CDR3 sequences, about 8.7% seen once. Germline V gene data show CDR1 as SGDLS and CDR2 as YYNGEE. CDR3 length: 16 amino acids. V lost 3 bases to trimming and J lost 1 base; unmatched junction nucleotides: 7. The receptor comes from a male patient aged 2-9 years who had a stem cell transplant for acute myeloid leukemia, so the T cells may come from the graft donor. Material: PBMCs, mostly from graft donor cells, obtained 360 days after TCRalphabeta/CD19-depleted stem cell transplant. The J gene is TRBJ2-7, the V gene TRBV9; 10 bases line up with TRBD2. CDR3 sequence (DNA): TGTGCCAGCAGCGGAAGGACTAGCGGTCCTTCCTACGAGCAGTACTTC. It encodes CASSGRTSGPSYEQYF.